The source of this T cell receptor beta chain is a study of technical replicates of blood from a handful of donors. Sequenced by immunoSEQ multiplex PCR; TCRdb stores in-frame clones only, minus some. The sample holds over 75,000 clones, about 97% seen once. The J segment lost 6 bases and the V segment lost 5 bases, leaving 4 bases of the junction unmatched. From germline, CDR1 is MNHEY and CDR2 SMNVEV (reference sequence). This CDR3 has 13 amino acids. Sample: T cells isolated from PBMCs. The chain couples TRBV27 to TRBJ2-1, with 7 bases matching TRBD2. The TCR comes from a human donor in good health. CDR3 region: CASSRTSFNEQFF. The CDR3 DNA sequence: TGTGCCAGCAGTCGGACTAGTTTCAATGAGCAGTTCTTC.